This T cell receptor beta chain was identified in a study of response to subunit inactivated influenza vaccine. Study observations and caveats: T cells newly recruited by each seasonal influenza vaccination are few, the authors suggested.

In TCRdb, the RT-PCR reads were re-called with MiXCR into one record per CDR3 protein. The data hold roughly 500,000 distinct CDR3 sequences, with approximately 17% observed a single time. Germline loops: CDR1 MNHEY, CDR2 SMNVEV (reference sequence). With 6 bases removed from V and 2 bases from J, the gap between germline ends came to 7 bases. The CDR3 sequence is 12 residues long. Of note for this clonotype: The antigen is unknown.

This TCR derives from a man between 50 and 70 years old who received an inactivated influenza vaccine. The sample here was CD4+ T cells sorted from PBMCs, taken less than 25 months after vaccination. The chain combines TRBV27 with TRBJ2-5; D is unclear. The CDR3 coding sequence is TGTGCCAGCAGACAAAAACAAGAGACCCAGTACTTC. Translation gives CASRQKQETQYF.